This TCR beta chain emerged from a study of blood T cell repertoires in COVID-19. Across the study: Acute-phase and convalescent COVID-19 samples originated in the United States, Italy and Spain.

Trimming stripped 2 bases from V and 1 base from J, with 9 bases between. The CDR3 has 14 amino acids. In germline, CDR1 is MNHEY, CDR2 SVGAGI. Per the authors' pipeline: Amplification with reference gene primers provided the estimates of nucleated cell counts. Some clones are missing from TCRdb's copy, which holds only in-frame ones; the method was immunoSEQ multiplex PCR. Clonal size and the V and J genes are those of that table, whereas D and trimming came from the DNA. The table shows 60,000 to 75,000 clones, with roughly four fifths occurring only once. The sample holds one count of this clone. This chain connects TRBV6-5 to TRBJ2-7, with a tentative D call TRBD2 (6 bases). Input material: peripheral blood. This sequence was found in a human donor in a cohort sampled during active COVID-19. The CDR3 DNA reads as TGTGCCAGCAGTTACGGCCGGGAGTCCTACGAGCAGTACTTC. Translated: CASSYGRESYEQYF.